Given below is one T cell receptor (beta chain) in context. Antigen unknown. Germline V CDR1 and CDR2: SGHTA, FQGNSA. There are 15 residues in the CDR3. The V gene end was trimmed by 2 bases and the J gene end by 6 bases; junction bases not matched to a gene: 3. The sample is drawn from a study of graft-versus-host responses after intestinal transplantation. Across the whole study: Transplant recipients had multivisceral, liver-intestinal, or isolated intestinal grafts. Recipients were all induced with anti-thymocyte globulin, then given tacrolimus and steroids for 2 to 4 years. Notes on the study in general: Recipient marrow held GvH clones, some first seen in ileum or blood. Declining HvG levels early post-transplant were linked to peak circulating GvH clone levels.

Some clones are missing from TCRdb's copy, which holds only in-frame ones; the method was immunoSEQ multiplex PCR. Found here are 150,000 or so clones, about nine tenths of them singletons; the top ten hold roughly 0.2%. The starting material was unstimulated CD4+ T cells sorted from spleen or lymph node cells, obtained before intestinal transplant. The V call is TRBV7-2, the J call TRBJ1-4; 10 bases line up with TRBD1. The TCR sequence derives from a human donor who received an intestinal transplant. This chain's CDR3 is CASSLRQGAHEKLFF. Written as DNA, the CDR3 is TGTGCCAGCAGCTTAAGACAGGGGGCCCATGAAAAACTGTTTTTT.